This T cell receptor beta chain was obtained from a study of cytomegalovirus exposure and HLA in healthy donors (dated by TCRdb to about 2017). For the wider study: In an earlier analysis of several hundred of the donors, approximately 260 Gb of sequence data and approximately 100 million unique TCR beta sequences from roughly 200 million T cells were reported. Using immunosequencing, the study profiled T cell repertoires from roughly 650 subjects and related those repertoires to cytomegalovirus serostatus. Five DR-DQ haplotypes were handled as single units for association and clustering, since linkage in the cohort was strong. The study was designed to test whether signatures of past pathogen exposure could be identified by cataloging public T cell receptors. Typing coverage differed by locus: A, B, C, DRB1 and DQB1 were typed in roughly 629-640 donors, DQA1 in around 500, DPA1 in roughly 590, and DPB1 in approximately 450. Every discovery cohort repertoire had been produced on one sequencing platform. In the later analysis, no new phenotypic data were used to find candidate immune exposures; instead, reliance was placed on TCR beta sequences and their occurrence across donors. Donor age, sex, ethnicity and CMV serostatus were compiled alongside the repertoire data. An earlier analysis of several hundred of the donors used high-throughput TCR beta sequencing to judge whether each TCR beta V gene segment behaved as functional or pseudogenic. The genetic ancestry cluster associated with self-reported Caucasian donors included over 65% of the 300 to 450 genotyped donors. An early release that covered some 630 HLA-typed donors contained around 330 gigabases of sequencing data and tens of millions of unique TCR sequences. To predict cytomegalovirus infection status, the study combined high-throughput TCR immunosequencing, statistical association of individual TCRs with disease status, and machine learning. A later genetic analysis used genome-wide SNP genotypes for about 60% of the roughly 700 donors, treating that subset as a discovery cohort. HLA typing included class I and class II loci at four-digit resolution. Among about 400 genotyped donors of the cohort, an average of around 220,000 unique TCR beta nucleotide sequences was sequenced per donor, of which 15% to 20% were non-productive. In a later analysis, previously published TCR beta repertoires from 550 to 750 donors were re-analyzed and high-resolution HLA genotyping was added so that TCR occurrence patterns could be studied. Besides the first cohort of 666 subjects, a separate validation cohort made up of about 120 different subjects was used.

Details on this clone: The specificity of this receptor is unknown. No clone much larger than this one lies a single base away; base qualities are absent.

The library was produced with the immunoSEQ multiplex PCR assay. A mixture of 60 forward primers for TCR Vbeta segments and 13 reverse primers for TCR Jbeta segments was used in the multiplex PCR. The CDR3 region of rearranged TCR beta genes was amplified from genomic DNA by a multiplex PCR assay. Amplified TCR beta libraries were sequenced as 87-base-pair reads on the Illumina HiSeq System. In the original analysis: A later analysis tallied approximately 87 million unique TCR beta chains across the 666 repertoires, and about 10 million of those chains were shared by two or more donors. A nearest-neighbor algorithm error-corrected the raw reads and collapsed the reads into unique sequences, merging closely related sequences to remove PCR and sequencing errors. CDR3 sequences were aligned to IMGT reference sequences to assign V, D and J gene segments. For a sequence to be retained, at least a six-nucleotide match to both a V gene segment and a J gene segment was required. Rearrangements were called productive when the CDR3 lacked stop codons and stayed in frame with V and J; all others were non-productive. CDR3 was defined by IMGT convention, running from the second conserved V-encoded cysteine to the conserved J-encoded phenylalanine. Sequences without an unambiguous match to a single V gene segment were excluded from the earlier analysis of 500 to 700 of the donors. In an earlier analysis of approximately 610 of the donors, V segments were called functional above 56.7% productive rearrangements and were called segregating when the between-donor standard deviation exceeded 5%. A statistical classification framework was built for diagnosing cytomegalovirus status from the catalog of TCR beta chain sequences. In a later analysis, V and J genes were assigned by comparing TCR nucleotide sequences against IMGT/GENE-DB human TR gene sequences. In a later analysis, CDR3 sequences and most-parsimonious VDJ recombination scenarios were assigned using the TCRdist pipeline. In a later analysis, each TCR beta chain was defined by its CDR3 amino acid sequence together with its V-gene family, and reads lacking a unique V-gene family were excluded. In a later analysis, 500 to 700 highly shared, low-generation-probability nucleotide sequences were removed to address suspected cross-contamination and a sequencing artifact. In a later analysis, a clonal expansion index was calculated for each public chain from normalized within-repertoire ranks of inferred template counts. Generation probabilities in a later analysis came from a VDJ recombination model fitted to out-of-frame rearrangements, and those results were checked against IGoR. Hypergeometric tests were used in a later analysis to score TCR-TCR, TCR-HLA and TCR-CMV co-occurrence, with a repertoire-size bias correction applied to the TCR pairs. In a later analysis, false discovery rates were estimated by permuting HLA or CMV assignments 20 times. In a later analysis, co-occurring TCRs were grouped using DBSCAN, and TCRdist sequence similarity was added for clustering within HLA-allele-positive subsets. Co-occurrence clustering excluded repertoires with fewer than 30,000 or more than 120,000 public chains, plus five with anomalous nucleotide sharing. The table was pulled from immuneACCESS by TCRdb, which kept in-frame rearrangements only. Such tables lose some clones; where checked, under half of the loss comes from unresolved V genes, and the rest has no known cause. From that table come the V and J calls and clone size; the DNA was used to work out D and trimming. For this sample there are roughly 160,000 clones; around 77% appear just once. The ten largest clones take up roughly 3.6% of the sample.

The cohort comprised around 690 healthy bone marrow donors. At the time of sampling, all cohort members were nominally healthy, though unrecorded immune exposures were likely present. The donor tested CMV seropositive and was one of the 289 seropositive cohort members. Every donor gave a peripheral blood sample, and the peripheral blood mononuclear cells from that sample were used for TCR beta sequencing. Genomic DNA extraction from the blood cell samples was performed with the Qiagen DNeasy Blood Extraction Kit. General study outcomes and caveats: Cytomegalovirus status was reported to be diagnosed by the classifier with high specificity and sensitivity in both the original and validation cohorts. While some public TCRs were present in many individuals, most TCR sequences turned up only very rarely across donors. Strong co-occurrence of HLA alleles, especially DR and DQ, made assigning TCR associations to individual alleles difficult. Most CMV-associated TCR beta chains appeared to be HLA-restricted in a later analysis, and the HLA associations seemed to be driven largely by CMV exposure. A cluster of highly shared sequence variants was judged likely to be a technical artifact of the sequencing pipeline. Because counts were too low, roughly 16 rarely observed V segments, including chromosome 9 orphons, were left out of the earlier analysis of 587 of the donors. A further reported finding was that TCR beta sequences accurately predicted the HLA-A and HLA-B alleles for most subjects in the first cohort. A later genetic analysis associated a missense DCLRE1C variant with V-gene and J-gene trimming of TCR beta chains, and an independent cohort replicated the association. Several of the top co-occurrence clusters appeared to be linked to parvovirus B19, influenza, CMV and Epstein-Barr virus, according to a later analysis. According to the authors, the approach could potentially be generalized to other disease states and immunological phenotypes. The presence/absence analyses assumed that sequencing depth was roughly uniform across donors, and that assumption may not be true. This cohort had only TCR beta chains sequenced, and the lack of alpha or paired-chain data limited which features could be detected. According to a later genetic analysis, donors in an Asian-associated ancestry cluster had fewer N-insertions in productive TCRs than the approximately 630-donor mean. Immune exposure information for the cohort was limited to CMV serostatus. In an earlier analysis of around 600 of the donors, most TCR beta V segments appeared in productive rearrangements about 90% or about 30% of the time, broadly matching IMGT annotations. A later analysis associated 16,951 TCR beta sequences with specific HLA alleles at a false discovery rate of 0.05. In a later analysis, the rate of TCR association differed among HLA loci, with DRB1 alleles having the most associated TCRs and HLA-C alleles having the fewest. Correlated functional status among segregating V segments might reflect linkage disequilibrium, but an unknown experimental factor could not be ruled out. A later analysis found that HLA-associated TCR beta chains were more clonally expanded and had lower generation probabilities than equally common non-associated chains. In vitro tests confirmed that a few of the cytomegalovirus-associated TCR beta chains recognize cytomegalovirus antigens. A total of roughly 160 TCR beta chains were listed by the study as associated with cytomegalovirus. Because HLA typing was unavailable for some donors at each locus, only the typed subset was used in association tests.

This sequence was found in a man aged 25 to 45 in good health and CMV-seropositive. Sequencing was carried out using PBMCs.

The DNA sequence is TGCGCCAGCAGCTCGGGGACAGGGGGGGCACCCCTCCACTTT. This is translated as CASSSGTGGAPLHF. The V and J segments used are TRBV5-1 and TRBJ1-6, and 11 junction bases match TRBD1. The junction shows trimming of 3 bases on V and 11 bases on J, and the gene matches do not reach 4 bases of it. From a lookup of the germline V gene, CDR1 and CDR2 are SGHRS and YFSETQ. The CDR3 covers 14 residues, taking in both the cysteine and the phenylalanine. This entry keeps only the CDR3 DNA: 42 bases, framed from base 1.